These 30 T cell receptor beta chains share one sample of origin, sequenced in a study of T cell repertoires in ileal Crohn's disease. The sample's time point: neoterminal ileum biopsy at postoperative endoscopy, about 6 months after surgery. Using immunoSEQ multiplex PCR, the repertoire was profiled, and TCRdb retains in-frame clones only, with some absent. The data show about 62,000 clones, with 70% to 90% seen just once and about 2% held by the top ten. Sequences were obtained from ileal tissue. The receptors were gathered from an adult with Crohn's disease.

The chain couples TRBV18 to TRBJ2-1, with 8 bases fitting TRBD2. Germline-derived CDR1 and CDR2 are KGHSH and LQKENI. V shed 3 bases and J 10 bases; nucleotides not matched to a gene: 11. There are 15 residues in the CDR3. The CDR3 region has the DNA TGTGCCAGCTCACCCCCCGGGACTAGAGAATGGGAGCAGTTCTTC. Translating it yields CASSPPGTREWEQFF. Using reference TRBV18 and TRBJ2-1 for the parts outside the CDR3, the full variable domain is NAGVMQNPRHLVRRRGQEARLRCSPMKGHSHVYWYRQLPEEGLKFMVYLQKENIIDESGMPKERFSAEFPKEGPSILRIQQVVRGDSAAYFCASSPPGTREWEQFFGPGTRLTVL.

The rearrangement links TRBV2 to TRBJ1-1, with D possibly TRBD1 on 6 matching bases. V shed 5 bases and J shed 6 bases, with 10 bases lying between them. This CDR3 region has 12 residues. Germline-derived CDR1 and CDR2 are SNHLY and FYNNEI. The CDR3 DNA reads TGTGCCAGCAGTCAACAGGGACCTGAAGCTTTCTTT. Translated: CASSQQGPEAFF.

The chain combines TRBV27 with TRBJ2-7; TRBD2 agrees at 7 bases. The CDR3 totals 11 residues. The trim removed 7 bases at V and 6 bases at J, leaving 3 bases unmatched. CDR1 and CDR2 (germline): MNHEY, SMNVEV (reference sequence). As DNA, the CDR3 is TGTGCCAGCACTTGGGGGGGCGAGCAGTACTTC. Its protein product is CASTWGGEQYF.

The rearrangement uses TRBV30 and TRBJ2-3, with 10 bases fitting TRBD2. This CDR3 is 13 amino acids long. V was pared by 6 bases and J by 2 bases, with 2 bases of the junction left unmatched. Per germline, CDR1 GTSNPN and CDR2 SVGIG (reference sequence). The CDR3 DNA reads as TGTGCCTGCACTAGCGGGGTCACAGATACGCAGTATTTT. Translated: CACTSGVTDTQYF.

This chain connects TRBV4-2 to TRBJ1-5, with 8 positions matching TRBD1. The junction had 6 bases not matched to a gene; V was cut back by 4 bases and J by 4 bases. The CDR3 has 15 amino acids. Germline V gene data show CDR1 as LGHNA and CDR2 as YNFKEQ. The CDR3, as DNA: TGTGCCAGCAGCCCGGGGACAGGCCTTAATCAGCCCCAGCATTTT. This encodes CASSPGTGLNQPQHF.

The chain has TRBV9 and TRBJ1-1; D not certain. This CDR3 has 13 residues. The V and J ends lost 0 bases and 5 bases respectively, with 8 bases between them. Germline CDR1 is SGDLS and CDR2 is YYNGEE. DNA of the CDR3: TGTGCCAGCAGCGTAGCTCGGGAGACTGAAGCTTTCTTT. The encoded protein is CASSVARETEAFF.

This clone was counted a single time. This chain links TRBV5-6 with TRBJ2-5; 13 bases fit TRBD2. The length of the CDR3 is 16 residues. Germline-derived CDR1 and CDR2 are SGHDT and YYEEEE. Trimming took 1 base from V and 5 from J; bases not matched to a gene: 5. CDR3 DNA sequence: TGTGCCAGCAGCTTGCCCGGGACTAGCGGGGTCGAGACCCAGTACTTC. Amino acid sequence: CASSLPGTSGVETQYF. The variable domain in full, with the rest retrieved from reference TRBV5-6 and TRBJ2-5, is DAGVTQSPTHLIKTRGQQVTLRCSPKSGHDTVSWYQQALGQGPQFIFQYYEEEERQRGNFPDRFSGHQFPNYSSELNVNALLLGDSALYLCASSLPGTSGVETQYFGPGTRLLVL.

This clone was seen only once. The chain recombines TRBV9 with TRBJ1-1; no reliable D call. The CDR3 has 11 amino acids. Trimming shortened V by 0 bases and J by 8 bases, and 5 bases separated the two germline ends. The germline V gene has CDR1 SGDLS and CDR2 YYNGEE. The CDR3 nucleotides are TGTGCCAGCAGCGTAGGAGCCGAAGCTTTCTTT. Its protein is CASSVGAEAFF.

This CDR3 is CASSFGDRENQPQHF. The CDR3 bases are TGCGCCAGCAGCTTTGGGGACAGGGAAAATCAGCCCCAGCATTTT. J is TRBJ1-5 and V is TRBV5-1, with 9 bases fitting TRBD1. Germline CDR1 SGHRS, CDR2 YFSETQ. V lost 2 bases and J lost 4; bases outside the gene matches: 4. The CDR3 sequence is 15 residues long.

The chain uses TRBV19 and TRBJ1-4; the match to TRBD1 covers 8 bases. Germline assignment: CDR1 LNHDA and CDR2 SQIVND (reference sequence). Germline trimming cut 4 bases from V and 7 bases from J; bases unmatched to any gene: 11. The CDR3 sequence is 16 residues long. This chain's CDR3 is CASSSPRQGKSEKLFF. CDR3 nucleotides: TGTGCCAGTAGTAGTCCGCGACAGGGGAAAAGTGAAAAACTGTTTTTT.

This clone was detected once. The chain couples TRBV5-6 to TRBJ1-2, with D perhaps TRBD1 (5 bases). Deletions cut 0 bases from V and 2 bases from J, with 5 bases between. Germline values: CDR1 SGHDT, CDR2 YYEEEE. CDR3 length equals 13 residues. CDR3 loop: CASSLDRNYGYTF. DNA for the CDR3: TGTGCCAGCAGCTTGGACAGGAACTATGGCTACACCTTC. The full variable domain, completed using reference TRBV5-6 and TRBJ1-2, is DAGVTQSPTHLIKTRGQQVTLRCSPKSGHDTVSWYQQALGQGPQFIFQYYEEEERQRGNFPDRFSGHQFPNYSSELNVNALLLGDSALYLCASSLDRNYGYTFGSGTRLTVV.

The V call is TRBV7-9, the J call TRBJ1-1; D gene ambiguous. In germline, CDR1 is SEHNR, CDR2 FQNEAQ (reference sequence). The CDR3 spans 11 residues. Trimming removed 7 bases from V and 4 bases from J, with 7 bases in between. CDR3 coding DNA: TGTGCCAGCACAGAGGTCACTGAAGCTTTCTTT. It is translated as CASTEVTEAFF.

The rearrangement uses TRBV6-5 and TRBJ2-7; 7 bases align to TRBD1. Germline V gives CDR1 MNHEY, CDR2 SVGAGI. After removal of 2 bases from V and 4 bases from J, the junction contained 11 bases not matched to a gene. The CDR3 runs to 16 residues. In nucleotides, the CDR3 is TGTGCCAGCAGTTACGAGCCGCGACAGGGAATATACGAGCAGTACTTC. This codes for CASSYEPRQGIYEQYF.

This chain joins TRBV6-1 and TRBJ1-2, with 11 positions matching TRBD1. After removal of 6 bases from V and 2 bases from J, the junction contained 2 bases not matched to a gene. CDR3 length: 14 residues. Germline assignment: CDR1 MNHNS and CDR2 SASEGT. The CDR3 nucleotides read TGTGCCAGCAGCCGGGACAGGGGGAACTATGGCTACACCTTC. Its translation: CASSRDRGNYGYTF.

The DNA for the CDR3 is TGTGCCAGCAGCTTAATGGGGGCGCGGGACACTGAAGCTTTCTTT. It translates to CASSLMGARDTEAFF. The chain joins TRBV11-3 to TRBJ1-1, with D possibly matching TRBD1 (6 bases). The V and J ends lost 2 bases and 3 bases respectively, with 13 bases between them. CDR3 length: 15 residues. The germline CDR1 and CDR2 sequences are SGHNT and YENEEA. Filled out from reference TRBV11-3 and TRBJ1-1, the complete variable domain reads EAGVVQSPRYKIIEKKQPVAFWCNPISGHNTLYWYLQNLGQGPELLIRYENEEAVDDSQLPKDRFSAERLKGVDSTLKIQPAELGDSAVYLCASSLMGARDTEAFFGQGTRLTVV.

This clone is a singleton in its sample. This rearrangement joins TRBV2 to TRBJ2-3; no definite D call. CDR3 length equals 14 residues. V lost 1 base to trimming and J lost 0 bases, with 5 bases between them. Germline V CDR1 and CDR2: SNHLY, FYNNEI. The CDR3 loop reads CASSEVQSTDTQYF. CDR3 nucleotides: TGTGCCAGCAGTGAAGTGCAGAGCACAGATACGCAGTATTTT.

This chain connects TRBV5-1 to TRBJ2-5; 11 bases map to TRBD2. Germline V CDR1 and CDR2: SGHRS, YFSETQ. The CDR3 totals 17 residues. With 4 bases clipped from V and 4 bases from J, the junction kept 12 bases outside the gene matches. The CDR3 sequence is CASSPGGTSGWGETQYF. The CDR3 DNA follows: TGCGCCAGCAGCCCGGGAGGGACTAGCGGATGGGGAGAGACCCAGTACTTC.

The rearrangement links TRBV9 to TRBJ1-4, with D uncertain. CDR3 size: 15 residues. The V end lost 4 bases, the J end lost 4 bases, and 14 bases lay between the germline ends. Germline V CDR1 and CDR2: SGDLS, YYNGEE. CDR3 in amino acids: CASSPGIGGNEKLFF. Written as DNA, the CDR3 is TGTGCCAGCAGCCCGGGGATCGGTGGTAATGAAAAACTGTTTTTT.

This clone was seen only once. V gene TRBV18 combines with J gene TRBJ2-1, with 9 bases fitting TRBD1. The junction had 6 bases not matched to a gene; V was cut back by 1 base and J by 8 bases. This CDR3 has 15 residues. Germline values: CDR1 KGHSH, CDR2 LQKENI. The CDR3 sequence: CASSPREDRGDEQFF. In nucleotides, the CDR3 is TGTGCCAGCTCACCACGCGAGGACAGGGGAGATGAGCAGTTCTTC.

J is TRBJ2-1 and V is TRBV19, with 7 bases that match TRBD2. There are 13 residues in the CDR3. Losses at the gene ends were 8 bases for V and 10 bases for J; bases not matched to a gene: 11. From germline, CDR1 is LNHDA and CDR2 SQIVND (reference sequence). The DNA for the CDR3 is TGTGCCAGTCGGAGCGGGGCCATAACAGAGCAGTTCTTC. Amino acids: CASRSGAITEQFF.

The chain employs TRBV25-1 and TRBJ2-5; D might be TRBD1 (6 bases). The CDR3 is 15 residues long. Germline values: CDR1 MGHDK, CDR2 SYGVNS. The V gene lost 0 bases and the J gene lost 4 bases, with 12 bases spanning the gap. As DNA, the CDR3 is TGTGCCAGCAGTGAATATTCGGCAGGGGCAGAGACCCAGTACTTC. Protein: CASSEYSAGAETQYF.

The gene calls are TRBV7-2 and TRBJ1-2, with 9 bases that match TRBD1. The CDR3 runs 16 residues. Germline V CDR1 and CDR2: SGHTA, FQGNSA. J gave up 2 bases and V 5 bases, and 9 bases lay outside the gene matches. The CDR3 DNA sequence: TGTGCCAGCAGCCGATCACCCGGGACAGGGAACTATGGCTACACCTTC. Its protein product is CASSRSPGTGNYGYTF.

The chain carries TRBV25-1 and TRBJ2-7; D not certain. This CDR3 spans 13 amino acids. The ends were cut back, 7 bases at V and 0 bases at J, with 10 bases in the middle. CDR1 and CDR2 from the germline V gene are MGHDK and SYGVNS. The CDR3 DNA reads as TGTGCCAGCACTCCGCAGTACTCCTACGAGCAGTACTTC. As protein: CASTPQYSYEQYF.

The CDR3 reads CASSSQGAQTDTQYF. The CDR3 region has the DNA TGTGCCAGCTCATCCCAGGGGGCGCAGACAGATACGCAGTATTTT. This rearrangement joins TRBV18 to TRBJ2-3; 8 bases align to TRBD1. This CDR3 contains 15 residues. The ends lost 5 bases at V and 3 bases at J; junction bases unmatched: 7. Germline-derived CDR1 and CDR2 are KGHSH and LQKENI.

The genes are TRBV4-2 and TRBJ2-1; 11 nucleotides align to TRBD2. The junction had 3 bases not matched to a gene; V was cut back by 0 bases and J by 8 bases. Germline CDR1 and CDR2: LGHNA and YNFKEQ. The CDR3 loop spans 15 amino acids. The CDR3 nucleotides read TGTGCCAGCAGCCAAGATCTAGCGGGAGGCTATGAGCAGTTCTTC. Its translation is CASSQDLAGGYEQFF.

The chain recombines TRBV6-5 with TRBJ1-5; D is perhaps TRBD1 (6 bases). The CDR3 contains 15 residues. Between the trimmed V and J ends, which lost 8 bases and 0 bases, there was a span of 14 bases. Per the germline V gene, CDR1 is MNHEY and CDR2 is SVGAGI. The CDR3 DNA is TGTGCCAGCCGCTTACAGGGCGATAGCAATCAGCCCCAGCATTTT. This translates into CASRLQGDSNQPQHF.

This chain links TRBV27 with TRBJ2-5, with D maybe TRBD2 (5 bases). The germline gives CDR1 MNHEY, CDR2 SMNVEV (reference sequence). The CDR3 totals 13 residues. V was trimmed by 5 bases and J by 2 bases, leaving 9 bases between them. CDR3 DNA sequence: TGTGCCAGCAGTCAAGACTATCAAGAGACCCAGTACTTC. Protein sequence: CASSQDYQETQYF.

The chain has TRBV28 and TRBJ2-3; D might be TRBD1 (5 bases). The V gene lost 1 base and the J gene lost 5 bases, with 13 bases spanning the gap. The CDR3 runs to 15 residues. Germline CDR1 is MDHEN and CDR2 is SYDVKM. CDR3: CASSLSMGHGDTQYF. DNA of the CDR3: TGTGCCAGCAGTTTATCGATGGGGCATGGAGATACGCAGTATTTT.

The chain is built from TRBV6-1 and TRBJ1-2, with TRBD1 matching 7 bases. The CDR3 contains 15 residues. Unmatched junction bases numbered 10, after V lost 5 bases and J lost 4 bases. The germline gives CDR1 MNHNS, CDR2 SASEGT. For the CDR3, the DNA is TGTGCCAGCAGTCTCCTTCGGACAGGATCCTATGGCTACACCTTC. This encodes CASSLLRTGSYGYTF.

The rearrangement joins TRBV5-1 to TRBJ2-3; D gene ambiguous. V was pared by 3 bases and J by 2 bases, with 7 bases between. CDR1 SGHRS and CDR2 YFSETQ come from the germline V gene. The CDR3 is 13 amino acids. The CDR3 sequence is CASSYTATDTQYF. CDR3 sequence (DNA): TGCGCCAGCAGCTACACAGCCACAGATACGCAGTATTTT.